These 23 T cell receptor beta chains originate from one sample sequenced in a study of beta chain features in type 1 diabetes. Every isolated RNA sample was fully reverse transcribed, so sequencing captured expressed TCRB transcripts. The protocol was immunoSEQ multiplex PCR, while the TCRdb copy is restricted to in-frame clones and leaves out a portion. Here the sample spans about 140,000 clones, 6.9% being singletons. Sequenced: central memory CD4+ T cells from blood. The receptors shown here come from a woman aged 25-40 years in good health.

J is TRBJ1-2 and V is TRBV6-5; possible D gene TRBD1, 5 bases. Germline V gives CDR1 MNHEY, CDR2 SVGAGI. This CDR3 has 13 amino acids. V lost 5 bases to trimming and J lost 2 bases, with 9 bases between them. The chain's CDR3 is CASSREGNYGYTF. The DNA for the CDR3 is TGTGCCAGCAGTAGGGAGGGGAACTATGGCTACACCTTC.

CDR3 DNA: TGTGCCAGCAGCGCAACTAGCAGGAGCTCCTACAATGAGCAGTTCTTC. Residues: CASSATSRSSYNEQFF. The rearrangement links TRBV2 to TRBJ2-1; D possibly corresponds to TRBD2 (6 bases). The CDR3 spans 16 residues. From germline, CDR1 is SNHLY and CDR2 FYNNEI. Between the trimmed V and J ends, which lost 6 bases and 0 bases, there was a span of 15 bases.

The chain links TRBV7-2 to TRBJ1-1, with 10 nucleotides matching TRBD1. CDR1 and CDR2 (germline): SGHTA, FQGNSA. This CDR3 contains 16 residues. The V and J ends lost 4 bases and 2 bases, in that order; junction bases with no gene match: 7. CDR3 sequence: CASSSGQGRGNTEAFF. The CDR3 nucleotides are TGTGCCAGCAGCTCGGGACAGGGGAGGGGAAACACTGAAGCTTTCTTT.

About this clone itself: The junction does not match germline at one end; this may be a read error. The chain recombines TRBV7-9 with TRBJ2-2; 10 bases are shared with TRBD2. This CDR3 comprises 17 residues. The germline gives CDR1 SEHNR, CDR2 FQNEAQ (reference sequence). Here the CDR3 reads CASSQDGLAGASGELFF. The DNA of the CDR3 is TGCGCCAGCAGCCAAGATGGTCTAGCGGGAGCATCCGGGGAGCTGTTTTTT.

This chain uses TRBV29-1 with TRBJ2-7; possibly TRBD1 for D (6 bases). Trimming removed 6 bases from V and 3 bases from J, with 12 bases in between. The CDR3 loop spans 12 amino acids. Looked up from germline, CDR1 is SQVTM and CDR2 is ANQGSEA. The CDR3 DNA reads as TGCAGCGTCCAAGGACAGATCTACGAGCAGTACTTC. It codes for CSVQGQIYEQYF.

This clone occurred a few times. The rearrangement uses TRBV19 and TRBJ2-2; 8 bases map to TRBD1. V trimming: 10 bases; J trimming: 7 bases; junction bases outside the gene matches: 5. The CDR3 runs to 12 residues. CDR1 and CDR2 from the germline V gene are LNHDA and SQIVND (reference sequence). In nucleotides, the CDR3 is TGTGCCACGGACAGGGTCGGCGGGGAGCTGTTTTTT. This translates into CATDRVGGELFF.

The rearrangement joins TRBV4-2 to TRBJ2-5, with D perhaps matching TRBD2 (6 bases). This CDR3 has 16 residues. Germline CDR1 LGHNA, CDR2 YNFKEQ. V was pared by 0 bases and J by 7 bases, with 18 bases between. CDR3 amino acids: CASSQETPPSAGTQYF. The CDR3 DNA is TGTGCCAGCAGCCAAGAAACCCCCCCTAGCGCTGGGACCCAGTACTTC.

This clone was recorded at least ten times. The CDR3 spells CASSPLGQGSHEQYF. The CDR3 DNA sequence: TGTGCCAGCTCACCCTTGGGACAGGGGTCCCACGAGCAGTACTTC. This chain uses TRBV18 with TRBJ2-7; 10 bases align to TRBD1. The CDR3 covers 15 residues. V lost 3 bases and J lost 5; bases outside the gene matches: 7. The V gene's germline CDR1 is KGHSH and CDR2 LQKENI. Filled out from reference TRBV18 and TRBJ2-7, the complete variable domain reads NAGVMQNPRHLVRRRGQEARLRCSPMKGHSHVYWYRQLPEEGLKFMVYLQKENIIDESGMPKERFSAEFPKEGPSILRIQQVVRGDSAAYFCASSPLGQGSHEQYFGPGTRLTVT.

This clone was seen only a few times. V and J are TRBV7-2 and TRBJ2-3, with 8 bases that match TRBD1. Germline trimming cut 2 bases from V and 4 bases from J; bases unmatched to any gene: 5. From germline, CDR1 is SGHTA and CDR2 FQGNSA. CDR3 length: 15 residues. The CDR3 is CASSLSPGGSDTQYF. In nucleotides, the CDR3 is TGTGCCAGCAGCTTAAGTCCAGGGGGCTCAGATACGCAGTATTTT.

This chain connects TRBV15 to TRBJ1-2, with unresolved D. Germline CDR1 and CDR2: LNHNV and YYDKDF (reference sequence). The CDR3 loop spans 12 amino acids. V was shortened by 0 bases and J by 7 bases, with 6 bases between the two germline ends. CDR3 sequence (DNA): TGTGCCACCAGCAGAGATCAGGTTGGCTACACCTTC. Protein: CATSRDQVGYTF.

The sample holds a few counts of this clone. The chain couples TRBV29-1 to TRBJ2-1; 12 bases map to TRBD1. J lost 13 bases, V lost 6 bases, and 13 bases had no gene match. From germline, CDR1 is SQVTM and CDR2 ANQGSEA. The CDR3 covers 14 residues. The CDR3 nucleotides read TGCAGCGTACACCGGGACAGGGGGCTCAGGATCCAGTTCTTC. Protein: CSVHRDRGLRIQFF.

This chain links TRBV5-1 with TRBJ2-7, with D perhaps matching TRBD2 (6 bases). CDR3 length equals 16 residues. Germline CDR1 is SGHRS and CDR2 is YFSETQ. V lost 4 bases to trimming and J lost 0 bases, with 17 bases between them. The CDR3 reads CASSIRGDSLSYEQYF. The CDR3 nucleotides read TGCGCCAGCAGCATCCGAGGGGACTCGCTCTCCTACGAGCAGTACTTC. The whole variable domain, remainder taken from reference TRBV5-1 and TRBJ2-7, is KAGVTQTPRYLIKTRGQQVTLSCSPISGHRSVSWYQQTPGQGLQFLFEYFSETQRNKGNFPGRFSGRQFSNSRSEMNVSTLELGDSALYLCASSIRGDSLSYEQYFGPGTRLTVT.

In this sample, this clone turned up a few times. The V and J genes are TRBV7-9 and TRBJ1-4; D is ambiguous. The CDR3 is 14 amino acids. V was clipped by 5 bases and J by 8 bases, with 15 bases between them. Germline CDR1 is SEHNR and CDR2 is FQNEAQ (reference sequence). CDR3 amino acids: CASSMLAGNEKLFF. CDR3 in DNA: TGTGCCAGCAGCATGCTTGCCGGGAACGAAAAACTGTTTTTT.

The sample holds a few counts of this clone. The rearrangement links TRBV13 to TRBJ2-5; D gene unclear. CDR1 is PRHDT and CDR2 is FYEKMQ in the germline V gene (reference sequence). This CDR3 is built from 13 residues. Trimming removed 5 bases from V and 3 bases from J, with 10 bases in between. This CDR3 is CASSPRLEETQYF. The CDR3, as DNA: TGTGCCAGCAGCCCGAGACTGGAAGAGACCCAGTACTTC.

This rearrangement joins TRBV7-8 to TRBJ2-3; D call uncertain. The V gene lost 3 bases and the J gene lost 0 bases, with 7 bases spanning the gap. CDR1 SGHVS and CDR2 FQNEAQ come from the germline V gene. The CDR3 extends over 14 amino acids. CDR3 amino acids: CASSFRVSTDTQYF. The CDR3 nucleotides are TGTGCCAGCAGCTTCCGAGTGAGCACAGATACGCAGTATTTT.

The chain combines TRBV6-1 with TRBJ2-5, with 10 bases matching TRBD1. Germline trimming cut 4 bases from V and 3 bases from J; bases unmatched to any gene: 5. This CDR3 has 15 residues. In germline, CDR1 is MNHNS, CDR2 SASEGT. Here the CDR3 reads CASSGGGTGEETQYF. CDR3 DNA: TGTGCCAGCAGTGGGGGGGGGACAGGGGAAGAGACCCAGTACTTC.

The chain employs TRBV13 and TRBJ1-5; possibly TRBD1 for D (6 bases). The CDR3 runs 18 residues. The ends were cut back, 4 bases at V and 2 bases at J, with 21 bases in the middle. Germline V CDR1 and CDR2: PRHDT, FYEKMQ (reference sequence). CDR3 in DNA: TGTGCCAGCAGCTCGAGCCGGGACACGAATCGGGGCAATCAGCCCCAGCATTTT. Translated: CASSSSRDTNRGNQPQHF.

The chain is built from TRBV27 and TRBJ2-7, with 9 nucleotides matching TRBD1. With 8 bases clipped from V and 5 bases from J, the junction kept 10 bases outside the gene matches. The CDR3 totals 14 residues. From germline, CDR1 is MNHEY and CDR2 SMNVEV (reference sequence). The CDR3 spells CASGSGTGLHEQYF. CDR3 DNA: TGTGCCAGCGGATCGGGGACAGGGCTCCACGAGCAGTACTTC.

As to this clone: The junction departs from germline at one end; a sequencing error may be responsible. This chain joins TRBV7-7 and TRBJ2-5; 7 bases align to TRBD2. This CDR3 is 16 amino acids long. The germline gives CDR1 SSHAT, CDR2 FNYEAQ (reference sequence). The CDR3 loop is CASSLVGAGAQETQYF. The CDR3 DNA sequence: TGTGCTAGCAGCTTAGTAGGCGCGGGAGCTCAAGAGACCCAGTACTTC.

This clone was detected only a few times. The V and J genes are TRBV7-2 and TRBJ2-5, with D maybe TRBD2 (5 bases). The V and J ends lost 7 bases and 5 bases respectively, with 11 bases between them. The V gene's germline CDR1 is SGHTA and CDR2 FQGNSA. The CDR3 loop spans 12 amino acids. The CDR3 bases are TGTGCCAGCATCTCCCCGGGGGAGACCCAGTACTTC. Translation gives CASISPGETQYF. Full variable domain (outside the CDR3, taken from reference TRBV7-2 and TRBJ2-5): GAGVSQSPSNKVTEKGKDVELRCDPISGHTALYWYRQSLGQGLEFLIYFQGNSAPDKSGLPSDRFSAERTGGSVSTLTIQRTQQEDSAVYLCASISPGETQYFGPGTRLLVL.

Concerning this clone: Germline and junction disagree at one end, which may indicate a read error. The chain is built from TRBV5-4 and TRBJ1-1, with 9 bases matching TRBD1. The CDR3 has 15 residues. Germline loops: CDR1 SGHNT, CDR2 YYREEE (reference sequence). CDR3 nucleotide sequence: TGCGCCAGCAGCCAACGGACAGGGGAGAACACTGAAGCTTTCTTT. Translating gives CASSQRTGENTEAFF.

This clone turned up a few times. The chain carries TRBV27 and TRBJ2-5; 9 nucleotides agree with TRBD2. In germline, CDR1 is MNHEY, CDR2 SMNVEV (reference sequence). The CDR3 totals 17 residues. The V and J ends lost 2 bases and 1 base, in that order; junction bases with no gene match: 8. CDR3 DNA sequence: TGTGCCAGCAGTTTAGGGAACGCGGGAGGGGGCCAAGAGACCCAGTACTTC. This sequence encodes CASSLGNAGGGQETQYF.

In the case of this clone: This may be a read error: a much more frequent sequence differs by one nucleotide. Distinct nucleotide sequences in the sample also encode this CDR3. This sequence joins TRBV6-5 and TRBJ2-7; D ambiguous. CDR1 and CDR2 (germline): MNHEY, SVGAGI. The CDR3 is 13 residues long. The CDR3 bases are TGTGCCATCAGTGATGAGGAAACCTACGAGCAGTACTTC. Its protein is CAISDEETYEQYF.